This entry concerns a single T cell receptor beta chain. The entry originates in a study of CD8+CD57+ T cells in acquired aplastic anemia. Study summary: Sorting CD4+ and CD8+ cells gave DNA averaging approximately 3 ug.

The J segment lost 3 bases and the V segment lost 3 bases, leaving 2 bases of the junction unmatched. The CDR3 extends over 15 amino acids. The V gene's germline CDR1 is LGHNA and CDR2 YSLEER. The sequenced patients had an expansion of CD8+CD57+ cells seen by flow cytometry. Using genomic DNA as the template, TCR beta VDJ and CDR3 profiling was carried out. TCRdb fed the reads into MiXCR, producing one record per CDR3 protein. The sample consists of 200,000 to 300,000 distinct CDR3 sequences, approximately 79% of them appearing once. The sequence was obtained from a human donor with aplastic anemia. Sample: sorted CD4+, CD8+, or CD8+CD57+ T cells (not recorded which) from PBMCs. V gene TRBV4-3 combines with J gene TRBJ1-5; 10 nucleotides agree with TRBD1. CDR3 region: CASSQGTGANQPQHF. For the CDR3, the DNA is TGCGCCAGCAGCCAGGGGACAGGGGCCAATCAGCCCCAGCATTTT.